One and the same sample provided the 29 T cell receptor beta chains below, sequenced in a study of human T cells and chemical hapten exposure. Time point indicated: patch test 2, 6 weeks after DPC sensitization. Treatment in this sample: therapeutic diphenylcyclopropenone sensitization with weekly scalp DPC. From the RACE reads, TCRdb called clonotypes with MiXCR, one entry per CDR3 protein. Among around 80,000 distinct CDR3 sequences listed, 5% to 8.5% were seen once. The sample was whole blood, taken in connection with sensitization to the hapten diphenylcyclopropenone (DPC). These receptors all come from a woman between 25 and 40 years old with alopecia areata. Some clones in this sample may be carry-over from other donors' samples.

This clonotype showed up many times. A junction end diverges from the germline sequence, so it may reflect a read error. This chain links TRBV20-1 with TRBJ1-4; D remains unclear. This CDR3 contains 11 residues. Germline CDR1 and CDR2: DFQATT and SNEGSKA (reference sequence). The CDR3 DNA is TGCAGTGCTAGGTATAATGAAAAGCTGTTTTTT. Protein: CSARYNEKLFF.

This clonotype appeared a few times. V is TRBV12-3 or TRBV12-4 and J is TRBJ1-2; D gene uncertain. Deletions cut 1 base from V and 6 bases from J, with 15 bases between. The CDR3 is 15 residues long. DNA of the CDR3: TGTGCCAGCAGTTTAGGTTTGGATATTCGGCATGGCTACACCTTC. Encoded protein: CASSLGLDIRHGYTF.

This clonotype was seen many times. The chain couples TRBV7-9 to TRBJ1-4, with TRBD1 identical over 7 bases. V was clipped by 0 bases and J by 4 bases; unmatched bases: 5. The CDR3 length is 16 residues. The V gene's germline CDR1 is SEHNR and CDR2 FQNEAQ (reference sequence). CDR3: CASSLALTGVNEKLFF. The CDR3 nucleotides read TGTGCCAGCAGCTTAGCGCTCACAGGGGTTAATGAAAAACTGTTTTTT.

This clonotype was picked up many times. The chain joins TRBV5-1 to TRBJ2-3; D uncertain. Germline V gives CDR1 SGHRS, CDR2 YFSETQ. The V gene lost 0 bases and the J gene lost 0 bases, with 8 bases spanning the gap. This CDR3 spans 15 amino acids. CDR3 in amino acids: CASSLVGYSTDTQYF. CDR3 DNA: TGCGCCAGCAGCTTGGTTGGGTATAGCACAGATACGCAGTATTTT.

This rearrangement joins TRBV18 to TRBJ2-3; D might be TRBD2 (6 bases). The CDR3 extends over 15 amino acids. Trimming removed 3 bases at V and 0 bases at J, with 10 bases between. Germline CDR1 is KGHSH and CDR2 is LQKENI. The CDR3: CASSPKAGSTDTQYF. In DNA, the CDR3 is TGTGCCAGCTCACCTAAGGCGGGGAGCACAGATACGCAGTATTTT.

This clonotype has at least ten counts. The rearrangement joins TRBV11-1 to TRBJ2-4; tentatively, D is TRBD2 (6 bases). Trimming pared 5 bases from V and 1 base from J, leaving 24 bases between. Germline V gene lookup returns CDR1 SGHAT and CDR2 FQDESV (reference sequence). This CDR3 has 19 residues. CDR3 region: CASSPSGTSANEAKNIQYF. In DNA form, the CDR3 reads TGTGCCAGCAGCCCCTCCGGGACTTCCGCCAATGAGGCCAAAAACATTCAGTACTTC.

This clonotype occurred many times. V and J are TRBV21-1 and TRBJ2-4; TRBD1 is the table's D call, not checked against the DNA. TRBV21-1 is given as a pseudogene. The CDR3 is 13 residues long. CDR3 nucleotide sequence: TGTGCCACCCCTTGGGTGACCAAAAACATTCAGTACTTC. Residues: CATPWVTKNIQYF.

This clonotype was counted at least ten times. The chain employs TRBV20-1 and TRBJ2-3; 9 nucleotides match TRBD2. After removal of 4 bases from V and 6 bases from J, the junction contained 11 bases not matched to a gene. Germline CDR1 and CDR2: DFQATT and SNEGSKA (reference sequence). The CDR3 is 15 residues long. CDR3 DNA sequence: TGCAGTGCTATACTAATGGGACTAGCTATGGATACGCAGTATTTT. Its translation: CSAILMGLAMDTQYF.

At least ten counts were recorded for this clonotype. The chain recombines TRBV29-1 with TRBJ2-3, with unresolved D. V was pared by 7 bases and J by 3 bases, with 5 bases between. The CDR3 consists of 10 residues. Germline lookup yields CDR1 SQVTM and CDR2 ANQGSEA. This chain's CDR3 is CSARTDTQYF. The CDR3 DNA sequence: TGCAGCGCACGGACAGATACGCAGTATTTT.

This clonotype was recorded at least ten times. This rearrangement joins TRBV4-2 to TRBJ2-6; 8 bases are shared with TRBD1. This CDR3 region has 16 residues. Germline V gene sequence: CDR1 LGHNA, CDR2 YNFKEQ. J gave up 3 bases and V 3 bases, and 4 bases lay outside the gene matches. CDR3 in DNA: TGTGCCAGCAGCCACGACAGGGGTGATGGGGCCAACGTCCTGACTTTC. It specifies CASSHDRGDGANVLTF.

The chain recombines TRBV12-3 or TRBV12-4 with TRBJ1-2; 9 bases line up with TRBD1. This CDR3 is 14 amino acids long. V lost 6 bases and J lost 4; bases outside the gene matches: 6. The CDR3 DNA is TGTGCCAGCAGACCCGGACAGGGGAGCTATGGCTACACCTTC. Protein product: CASRPGQGSYGYTF.

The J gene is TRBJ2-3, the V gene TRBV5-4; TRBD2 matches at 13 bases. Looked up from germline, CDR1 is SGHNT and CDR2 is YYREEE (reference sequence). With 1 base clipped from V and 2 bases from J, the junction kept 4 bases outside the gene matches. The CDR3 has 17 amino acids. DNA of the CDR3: TGTGCCAGCAGCTTGTCCGGACTAGCGGGGGTCACAGATACGCAGTATTTT. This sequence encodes CASSLSGLAGVTDTQYF.

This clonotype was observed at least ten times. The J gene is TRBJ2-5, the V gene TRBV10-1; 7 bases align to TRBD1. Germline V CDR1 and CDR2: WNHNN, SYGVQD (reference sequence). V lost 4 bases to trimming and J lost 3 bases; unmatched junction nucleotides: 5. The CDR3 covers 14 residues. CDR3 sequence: CASSADRLEETQYF. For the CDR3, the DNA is TGCGCCAGCAGTGCGGACAGGCTCGAAGAGACCCAGTACTTC.

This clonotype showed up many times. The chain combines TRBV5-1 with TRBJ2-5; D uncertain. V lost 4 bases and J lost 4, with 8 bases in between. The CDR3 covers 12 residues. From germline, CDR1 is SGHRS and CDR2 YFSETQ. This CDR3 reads CASSADRETQYF. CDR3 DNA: TGCGCCAGCAGCGCGGACCGAGAGACCCAGTACTTC.

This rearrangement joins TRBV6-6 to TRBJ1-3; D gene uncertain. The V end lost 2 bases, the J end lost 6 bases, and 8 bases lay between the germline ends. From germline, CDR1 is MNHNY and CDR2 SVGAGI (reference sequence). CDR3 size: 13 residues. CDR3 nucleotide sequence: TGTGCCAGCAGTTACGAGGTAGCAAACACCATATATTTT. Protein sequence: CASSYEVANTIYF.

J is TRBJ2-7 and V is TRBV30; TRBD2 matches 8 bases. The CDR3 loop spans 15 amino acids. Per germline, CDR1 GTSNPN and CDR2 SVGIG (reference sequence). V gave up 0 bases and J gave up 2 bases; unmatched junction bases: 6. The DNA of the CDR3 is TGTGCCTGGAGTGTGGGGGTAGCGGGAACCTACGAGCAGTACTTC. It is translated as CAWSVGVAGTYEQYF.

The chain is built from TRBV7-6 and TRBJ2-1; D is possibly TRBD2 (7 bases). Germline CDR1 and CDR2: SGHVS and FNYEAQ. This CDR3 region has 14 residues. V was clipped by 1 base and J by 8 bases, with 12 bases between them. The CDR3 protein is CASSLDGGPDEQFF. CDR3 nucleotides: TGTGCCAGCAGCTTAGACGGGGGGCCAGATGAGCAGTTCTTC. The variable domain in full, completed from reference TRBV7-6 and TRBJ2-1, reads GAGVSQSPRYKVTKRGQDVALRCDPISGHVSLYWYRQALGQGPEFLTYFNYEAQQDKSGLPNDRFSAERPEGSISTLTIQRTEQRDSAMYRCASSLDGGPDEQFFGPGTRLTVL.

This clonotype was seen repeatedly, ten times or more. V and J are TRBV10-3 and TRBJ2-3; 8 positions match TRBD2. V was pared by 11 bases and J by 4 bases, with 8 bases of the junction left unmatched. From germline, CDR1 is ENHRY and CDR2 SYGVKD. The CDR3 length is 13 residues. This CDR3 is CASRQAGADTQYF. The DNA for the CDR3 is TGTGCCTCCCGCCAAGCGGGGGCAGATACGCAGTATTTT.

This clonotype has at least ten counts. CDR3 in amino acids: CSARGRSIDGTQYF. In nucleotides, the CDR3 is TGCAGTGCTAGAGGCCGGTCGATCGATGGGACCCAGTACTTC. J is TRBJ2-5 and V is TRBV20-1; D remains ambiguous. The V end was cut by 1 base, the J end by 7 bases, with 16 bases between. Germline lookup yields CDR1 DFQATT and CDR2 SNEGSKA (reference sequence). The CDR3 runs 14 residues.

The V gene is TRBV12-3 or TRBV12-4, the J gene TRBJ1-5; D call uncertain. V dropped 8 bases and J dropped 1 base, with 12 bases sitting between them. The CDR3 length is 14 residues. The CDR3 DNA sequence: TGTGCCAGCTCGGGCCCCAGGAGCAATCAGCCCCAGCATTTT. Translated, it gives CASSGPRSNQPQHF.

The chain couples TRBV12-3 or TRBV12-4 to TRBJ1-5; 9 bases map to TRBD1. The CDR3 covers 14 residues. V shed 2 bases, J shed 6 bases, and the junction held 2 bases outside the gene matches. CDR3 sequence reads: CASSLTGGLQPQHF. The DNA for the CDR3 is TGTGCCAGCAGTTTAACAGGGGGCCTTCAGCCCCAGCATTTT.

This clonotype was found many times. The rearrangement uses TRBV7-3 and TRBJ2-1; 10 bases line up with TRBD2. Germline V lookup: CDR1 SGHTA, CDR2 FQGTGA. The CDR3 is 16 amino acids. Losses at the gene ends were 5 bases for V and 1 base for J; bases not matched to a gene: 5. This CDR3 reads CASSPGAGGSYNEQFF. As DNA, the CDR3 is TGTGCCAGCAGCCCAGGAGCGGGGGGGTCCTACAATGAGCAGTTCTTC.

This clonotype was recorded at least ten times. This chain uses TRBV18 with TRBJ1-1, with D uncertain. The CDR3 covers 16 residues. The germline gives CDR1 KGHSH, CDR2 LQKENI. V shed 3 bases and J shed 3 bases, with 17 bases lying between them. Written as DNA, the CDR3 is TGTGCCAGCTCACCTTCGGTCACAATTCGGGACACTGAAGCTTTCTTT. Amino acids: CASSPSVTIRDTEAFF. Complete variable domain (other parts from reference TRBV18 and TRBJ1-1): NAGVMQNPRHLVRRRGQEARLRCSPMKGHSHVYWYRQLPEEGLKFMVYLQKENIIDESGMPKERFSAEFPKEGPSILRIQQVVRGDSAAYFCASSPSVTIRDTEAFFGQGTRLTVV.

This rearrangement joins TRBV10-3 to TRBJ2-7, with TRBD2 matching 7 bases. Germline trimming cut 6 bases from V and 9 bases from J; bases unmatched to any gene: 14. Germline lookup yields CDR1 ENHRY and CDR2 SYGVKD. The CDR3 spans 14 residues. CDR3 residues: CAISNERGTGGQYF. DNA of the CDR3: TGTGCCATCAGCAACGAGCGGGGCACCGGGGGGCAGTACTTC.

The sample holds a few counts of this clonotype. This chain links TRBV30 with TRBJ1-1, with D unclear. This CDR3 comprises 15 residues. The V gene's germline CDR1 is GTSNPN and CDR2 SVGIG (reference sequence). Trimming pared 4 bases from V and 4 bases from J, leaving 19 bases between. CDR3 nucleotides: TGTGCCTGGACCAAAAAGACCGTGCGGGGCACTGAAGCTTTCTTT. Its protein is CAWTKKTVRGTEAFF.

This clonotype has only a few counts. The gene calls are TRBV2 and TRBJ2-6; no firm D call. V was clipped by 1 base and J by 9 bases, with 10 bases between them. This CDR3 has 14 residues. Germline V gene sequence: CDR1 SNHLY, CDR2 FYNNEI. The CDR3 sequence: CASSEGTHINVLTF. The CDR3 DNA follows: TGTGCCAGCAGTGAAGGGACCCATATCAACGTCCTGACTTTC.

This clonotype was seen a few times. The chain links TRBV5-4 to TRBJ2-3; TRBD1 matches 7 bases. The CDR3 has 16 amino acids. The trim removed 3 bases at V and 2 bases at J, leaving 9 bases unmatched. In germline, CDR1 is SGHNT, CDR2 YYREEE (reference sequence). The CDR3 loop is CASSSDRARITDTQYF. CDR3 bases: TGTGCCAGCAGCTCCGACAGGGCTAGAATCACAGATACGCAGTATTTT.

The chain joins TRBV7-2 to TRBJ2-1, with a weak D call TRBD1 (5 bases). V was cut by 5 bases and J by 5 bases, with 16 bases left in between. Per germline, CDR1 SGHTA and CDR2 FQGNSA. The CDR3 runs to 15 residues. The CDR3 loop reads CASSPTRQGNNEQFF. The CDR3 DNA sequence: TGTGCCAGCAGCCCCACGAGGCAGGGAAACAATGAGCAGTTCTTC.

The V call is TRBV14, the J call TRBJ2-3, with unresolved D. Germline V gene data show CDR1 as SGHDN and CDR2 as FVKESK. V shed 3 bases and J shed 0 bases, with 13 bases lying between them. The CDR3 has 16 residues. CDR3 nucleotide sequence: TGTGCCAGCAGCCAGGCTCAGAGGAGTAGCACAGATACGCAGTATTTT. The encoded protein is CASSQAQRSSTDTQYF.